The clone carrying this TCR beta chain came up many times. Its antigen remains unknown. This record comes from a study of CD8+CD57+ T cells in acquired aplastic anemia. It was genomic DNA that served as the template for profiling TCR beta VDJ and CDR3. MiXCR was run by TCRdb on the reads, yielding one entry per CDR3 protein. Of under 200,000 distinct CDR3 sequences listed, roughly 64% are singletons. Findings and caveats of the study: Controls did not differ significantly from patients in CD8+ Simpson's diversity. Patients had around 30 CD8+ CDR3 sequences in common with controls (the shared set).

Germline lookup yields CDR1 MNHNY and CDR2 SVGAGI (reference sequence). Trimming stripped 6 bases from V and 1 base from J, with 9 bases between. This CDR3 contains 13 residues. The receptor was derived from a human donor with severe aplastic anemia or a healthy control (not recorded which). The J gene is TRBJ1-1, the V gene TRBV6-6; D uncertain. Sequenced sample: sorted CD4+, CD8+, or CD8+CD57+ T cells (not recorded which) from PBMCs. The CDR3 DNA follows: TGTGCCAGCAGAGAACAGCCGAACACTGAAGCTTTCTTT. It translates to CASREQPNTEAFF.